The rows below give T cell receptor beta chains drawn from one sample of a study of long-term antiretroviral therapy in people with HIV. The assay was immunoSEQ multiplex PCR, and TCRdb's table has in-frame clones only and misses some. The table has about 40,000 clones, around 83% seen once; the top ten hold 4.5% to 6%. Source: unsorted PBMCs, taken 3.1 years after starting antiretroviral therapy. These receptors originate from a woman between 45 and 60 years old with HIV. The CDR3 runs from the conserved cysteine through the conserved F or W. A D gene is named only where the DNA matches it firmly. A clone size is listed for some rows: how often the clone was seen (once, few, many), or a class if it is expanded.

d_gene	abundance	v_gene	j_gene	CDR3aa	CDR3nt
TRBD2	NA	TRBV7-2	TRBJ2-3	CASSLRASGGGTDTQYF	TGTGCCAGCAGCCTGAGGGCTAGCGGGGGAGGCACAGATACGCAGTATTTT
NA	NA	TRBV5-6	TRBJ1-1	CASSLVGTTEAFF	TGTGCCAGCAGCTTGGTGGGGACCACTGAAGCTTTCTTT
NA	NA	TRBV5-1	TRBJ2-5	CASSLSTPNQETQYF	TGCGCCAGCAGCCTATCGACACCAAACCAAGAGACCCAGTACTTC
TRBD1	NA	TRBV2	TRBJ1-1	CASADRGQSTEAFF	TGTGCCAGCGCGGACAGGGGGCAGAGCACTGAAGCTTTCTTT
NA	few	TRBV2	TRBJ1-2	CASKEGVGGYTF	TGTGCCAGCAAGGAGGGTGTGGGAGGCTACACCTTC
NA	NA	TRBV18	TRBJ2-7	CASSPTMGLGEQYF	TGTGCCAGCTCACCTACAATGGGCCTGGGGGAGCAGTACTTC
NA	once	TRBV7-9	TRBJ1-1	CASSWTETEAFF	TGTGCCAGCAGCTGGACAGAGACCGAAGCTTTCTTT
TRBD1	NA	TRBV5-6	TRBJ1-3	CASSPTGFSGNTIYF	TGTGCCAGCAGCCCGACAGGGTTCTCTGGAAACACCATATATTTT
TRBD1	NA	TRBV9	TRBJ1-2	CASSPRTGARDGYTF	TGTGCCAGCAGCCCTAGGACAGGGGCTAGAGATGGCTACACCTTC
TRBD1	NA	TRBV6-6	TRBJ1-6	CASSYGGQNNSPLHF	TGTGCCAGCAGTTACGGGGGACAGAATAATTCACCCCTCCACTTT
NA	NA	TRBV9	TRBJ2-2	CASSVIGGPGELFF	TGTGCCAGCAGCGTAATCGGGGGCCCCGGGGAGCTGTTTTTT
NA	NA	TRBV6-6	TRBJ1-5	CASSYVQVSNQPQHF	TGTGCCAGCAGTTACGTACAGGTTAGCAATCAGCCCCAGCATTTT
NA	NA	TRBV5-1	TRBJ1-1	CASSLGETVPREAFF	TGCGCCAGCAGCTTGGGGGAGACAGTCCCCAGGGAAGCTTTCTTT
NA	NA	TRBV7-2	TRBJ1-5	CASSLLTSKYQPQHF	TGTGCCAGCAGCTTACTTACCTCAAAATACCAGCCCCAGCATTTT
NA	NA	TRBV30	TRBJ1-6	CAWSEEGGSPLHF	TGTGCCTGGAGTGAGGAGGGGGGTTCACCCCTCCACTTT
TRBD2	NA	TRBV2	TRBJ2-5	CASSEFPSGGYQETQYF	TGTGCCAGCAGTGAATTTCCCAGCGGGGGGTACCAAGAGACCCAGTACTTC
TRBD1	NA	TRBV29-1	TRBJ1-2	CSVERSGGPHYGYTF	TGCAGCGTTGAACGGTCAGGGGGGCCGCACTATGGCTACACCTTC
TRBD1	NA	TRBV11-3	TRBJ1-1	CASSPSGRGPAEAFF	TGTGCCAGCAGCCCCAGTGGCAGGGGGCCTGCCGAAGCTTTCTTT
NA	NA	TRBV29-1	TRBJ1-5	CSVQGSPNQPQHF	TGCAGCGTTCAGGGAAGCCCCAATCAGCCCCAGCATTTT
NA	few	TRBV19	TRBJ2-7	CASSSFYEQYF	TGTGCCAGTAGTAGCTTCTACGAGCAGTACTTC
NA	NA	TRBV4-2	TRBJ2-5	CASSQVDSDQETQYF	TGTGCCAGCAGCCAAGTGGACTCGGACCAAGAGACCCAGTACTTC
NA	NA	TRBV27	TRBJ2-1	CASSPGTKLRVNEQFF	TGTGCCAGCAGTCCGGGGACAAAATTACGGGTTAATGAGCAGTTCTTC
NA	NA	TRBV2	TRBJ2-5	CASSEYRGSQTQYF	TGTGCCAGCAGTGAATACCGGGGGTCCCAGACCCAGTACTTC
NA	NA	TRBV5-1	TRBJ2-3	CASSPITAGTDTQYF	TGCGCCAGCAGCCCCATAACGGCGGGCACAGATACGCAGTATTTT